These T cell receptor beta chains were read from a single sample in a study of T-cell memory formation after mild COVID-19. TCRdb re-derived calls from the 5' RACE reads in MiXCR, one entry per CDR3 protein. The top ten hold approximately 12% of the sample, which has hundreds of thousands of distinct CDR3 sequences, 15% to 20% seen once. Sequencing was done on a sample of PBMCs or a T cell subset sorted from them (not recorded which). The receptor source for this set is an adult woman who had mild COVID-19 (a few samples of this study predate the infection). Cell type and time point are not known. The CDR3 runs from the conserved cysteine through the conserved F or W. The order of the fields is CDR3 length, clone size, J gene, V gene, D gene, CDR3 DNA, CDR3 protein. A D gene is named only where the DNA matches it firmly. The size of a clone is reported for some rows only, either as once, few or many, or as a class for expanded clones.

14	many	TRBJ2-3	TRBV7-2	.	TGTGCCAGCAGCTTAGGCCCGGGCACAGATACGCAGTATTTT	CASSLGPGTDTQYF
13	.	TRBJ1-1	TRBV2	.	TGTGCCAGCAAAGGGGAGAAGGGGACTGAAGCTTTCTTT	CASKGEKGTEAFF
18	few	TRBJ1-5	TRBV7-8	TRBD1	TGTGCCAGCAGCCTGAGCAGGGGGCCTCTATTTAGCAATCAGCCCCAGCATTTT	CASSLSRGPLFSNQPQHF
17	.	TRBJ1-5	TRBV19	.	TGTGCCAGTAGTATTCGAGTCCCTGAACTCTTGGGTCAGCCCCAGCATTTT	CASSIRVPELLGQPQHF
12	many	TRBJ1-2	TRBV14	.	TGTGCCAGCAGCCAAGATAGCTATGGCTACACCTTC	CASSQDSYGYTF
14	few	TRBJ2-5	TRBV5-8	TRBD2	TGTGCCAGCCGGGGAGCGGGGACTCGAGAGACCCAGTACTTC	CASRGAGTRETQYF
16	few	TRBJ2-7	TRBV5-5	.	TGTGCCAGCAGCCCGACCGTCAGGTCCCCCTCCTACGAGCAGTACTTC	CASSPTVRSPSYEQYF
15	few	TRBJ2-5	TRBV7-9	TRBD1	TGTGCCAGCAGCGCACCGGGACAGAGGCAAGAGACCCAGTACTTC	CASSAPGQRQETQYF
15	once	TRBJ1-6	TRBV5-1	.	TGCGCCAGCAGCTTGGTAGGGGATGAGAATTCACCCCTCCACTTT	CASSLVGDENSPLHF
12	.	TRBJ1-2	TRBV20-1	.	TGCAGTGCCGAGGAGGACAACTATGGCTACACCTTC	CSAEEDNYGYTF
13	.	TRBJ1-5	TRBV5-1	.	TGCGCCAGCAGCATGGACAGAAATCAGCCCCAGCATTTT	CASSMDRNQPQHF
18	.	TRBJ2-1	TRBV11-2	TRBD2	TGTGCCAGCAGCTTAGATGTAACGGGAGGCGCTTACTACAATGAGCAGTTCTTC	CASSLDVTGGAYYNEQFF
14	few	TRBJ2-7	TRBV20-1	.	TGCAGTGTTAGACGTCCGCGGGATGCCTACGAGCAGTACTTC	CSVRRPRDAYEQYF
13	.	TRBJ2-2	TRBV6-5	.	TGTGCCAGCAGTTACGATCGGGCCGGGGAGCTGTTTTTT	CASSYDRAGELFF
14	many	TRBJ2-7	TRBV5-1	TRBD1	TGCGCCAGCAGCCCACGGACAGGGACCTACGAGCAGTACTTC	CASSPRTGTYEQYF
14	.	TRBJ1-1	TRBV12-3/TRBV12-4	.	TGTGCCAGCAACCACGGAGTCTCAAAAACTGAAGCTTTCTTT	CASNHGVSKTEAFF
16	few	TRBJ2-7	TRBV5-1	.	TGCGCCAGCAGCTTGCGGGGCAGCTTAAGCTCCTACGAGCAGTACTTC	CASSLRGSLSSYEQYF
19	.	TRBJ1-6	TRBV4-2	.	TGTGCCAGCAGCCTAGTCGGGCTCCCGCCGGGACGGCTAAATTCACCCCTCCACTTT	CASSLVGLPPGRLNSPLHF
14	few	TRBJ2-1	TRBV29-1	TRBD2	TGCAGCGCCCGAGGAGCGGGAGGTCGGAATGAGCAGTTCTTC	CSARGAGGRNEQFF
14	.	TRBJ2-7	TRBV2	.	TGTGCCAGCAGTGAAGTCACTAGGGGCTACGAGCAGTACTTC	CASSEVTRGYEQYF
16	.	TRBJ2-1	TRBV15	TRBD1	TGTGCCACCAGCAGGGACGGGACAGGGGGCTACAATGAGCAGTTCTTC	CATSRDGTGGYNEQFF
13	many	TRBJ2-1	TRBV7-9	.	TGTGCCAGCAGCTTAGGTATCTACAATGAGCAGTTCTTC	CASSLGIYNEQFF
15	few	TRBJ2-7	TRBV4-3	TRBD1	TGCGCCAGCAGCCAAGATGCACAGGGGGGCTACGAGCAGTACTTC	CASSQDAQGGYEQYF
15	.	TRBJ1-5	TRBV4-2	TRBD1	TGTGCCAGCAGCCAAGGGACAGGGGGCAATCAGCCCCAGCATTTT	CASSQGTGGNQPQHF
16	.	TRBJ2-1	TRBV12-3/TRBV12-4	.	TGTGCCAGCAGTCCCCGAGCTCCGAGCTCCTACAATGAGCAGTTCTTC	CASSPRAPSSYNEQFF
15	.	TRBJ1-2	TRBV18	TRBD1	TGTGCCAGCTCACCGGACAGGTTGAGGACTAATGGCTACACCTTC	CASSPDRLRTNGYTF
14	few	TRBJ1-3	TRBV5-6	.	TGTGCCAGCAGCCTTTCCGGGGCCAGAAACACCATATATTTT	CASSLSGARNTIYF
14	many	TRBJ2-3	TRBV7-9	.	TGTGCCAGCAGCTCGCAGGGCAGCACAGATACGCAGTATTTT	CASSSQGSTDTQYF
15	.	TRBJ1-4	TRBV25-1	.	TGTGCCAGCAGTGTCGCGGGACTCGGGGCCGAAAAACTGTTTTTT	CASSVAGLGAEKLFF
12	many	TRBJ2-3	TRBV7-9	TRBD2	TGTGCCAGCAGCACGGGGACTAGCGGATTAAATTTT	CASSTGTSGLNF
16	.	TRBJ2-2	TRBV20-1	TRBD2	TGCAGTGCTAGAGATCCCGGGGGGGGCCGTAGCGGGGAGCTGTTTTTT	CSARDPGGGRSGELFF
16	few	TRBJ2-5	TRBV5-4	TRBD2	TGTGCCAGCAGCTTGTCCGCCGGGGGGGCCGGAGAGACCCAGTACTTC	CASSLSAGGAGETQYF
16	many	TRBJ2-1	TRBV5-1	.	TGCGCCAGCAGCGACGGGACGGACAGCTCCTACAATGAGCAGTTCTTC	CASSDGTDSSYNEQFF
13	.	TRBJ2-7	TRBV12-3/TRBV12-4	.	TGTGCCAGCAGTATCTCACTGGGGTATGAGCAGTACTTC	CASSISLGYEQYF
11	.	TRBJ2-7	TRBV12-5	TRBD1	TGTGCTAGTGGTCACAGGGGAGAGCAGTACTTC	CASGHRGEQYF
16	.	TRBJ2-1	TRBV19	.	TGTGCCAGTAGTATAGATCGGGCTAGTTTAGTCAATGAGCAGTTCTTC	CASSIDRASLVNEQFF
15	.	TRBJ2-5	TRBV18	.	TGTGCCAGCTCACCGGATAGGGGGAAGGGAGAGACCCAGTACTTC	CASSPDRGKGETQYF
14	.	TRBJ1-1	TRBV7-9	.	TGTGCCAGCAGCTCCCCGGCGGGGGCCACTGAAGCTTTCTTT	CASSSPAGATEAFF
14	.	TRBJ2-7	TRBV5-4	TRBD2	TGTGCCAGCAGCCCTCTAGCGGGAGCTCTCGAGCAGTACTTC	CASSPLAGALEQYF
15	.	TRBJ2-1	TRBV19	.	TGTGCCAGTAGTGAAGGTCAGGTCTCCTACAATGAGCAGTTCTTC	CASSEGQVSYNEQFF
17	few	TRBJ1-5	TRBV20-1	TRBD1	TGCAGTGCTGGTCCGGGACAGGCGATAGGGAGCAATCAGCCCCAGCATTTT	CSAGPGQAIGSNQPQHF
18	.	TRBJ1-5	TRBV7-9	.	TGTGCCAGCAGCTTAGGAGTCGCAGGGCTGGCACGTAGTCAGCCCCAGCATTTT	CASSLGVAGLARSQPQHF
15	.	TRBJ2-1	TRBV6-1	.	TGTGCCAGCAGTGAAGCGATCAATACTCCCAATGAGCAGTTCTTC	CASSEAINTPNEQFF
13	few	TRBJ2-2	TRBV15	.	TGTGCCACCCGCGGGTCGAACACCGGGGAGCTGTTTTTT	CATRGSNTGELFF
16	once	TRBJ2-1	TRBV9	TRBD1	TGTGCCAGCAGCGACCGGGACAGGGCCCCGAACAATGAGCAGTTCTTC	CASSDRDRAPNNEQFF
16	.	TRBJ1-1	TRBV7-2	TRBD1	TGTGCCAGCAGCTCGTACAGGGGGCTGGTTAGCACTGAAGCTTTCTTT	CASSSYRGLVSTEAFF
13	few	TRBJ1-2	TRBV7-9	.	TGTGCCAGCACCCCAGTGGGGTGGAATGGCTACACCTTC	CASTPVGWNGYTF
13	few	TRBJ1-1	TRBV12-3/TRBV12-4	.	TGTGCCAGCACACGAGATCTGTACACTGAAGCTTTCTTT	CASTRDLYTEAFF
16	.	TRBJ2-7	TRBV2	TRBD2	TGTGCCAGCAGCGAGCTTGGCGGGAGGAGCTCCTACGAGCAGTACTTC	CASSELGGRSSYEQYF
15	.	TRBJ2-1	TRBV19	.	TGTGCCAGTAGTAATGGTGGGAGTTCCTACAATGAGCAGTTCTTC	CASSNGGSSYNEQFF
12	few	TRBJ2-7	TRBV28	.	TGTGCCAGCAGACAGACCTCCTACGAGCAGTACTTC	CASRQTSYEQYF
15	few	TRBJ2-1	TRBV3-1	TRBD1	TGTGCCAGCAGCACCGGGACAGGGGGTTTCAATGAGCAGTTCTTC	CASSTGTGGFNEQFF
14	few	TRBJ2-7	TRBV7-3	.	TGTGCCAGCAGCCCTACCGCCGGGACACCAGAGCAGTACTTC	CASSPTAGTPEQYF
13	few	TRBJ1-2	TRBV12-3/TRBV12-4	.	TGTGCCAGCAGTTTACGACGGCTCTATGGCTACACCTTC	CASSLRRLYGYTF
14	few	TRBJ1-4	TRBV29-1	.	TGCAGCGTCAGCGGGCGTGCAACTAATGAAAAACTGTTTTTT	CSVSGRATNEKLFF
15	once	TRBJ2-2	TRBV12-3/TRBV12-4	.	TGTGCCAGCAGTTCGACAGACGCGAACACCGGGGAGCTGTTTTTT	CASSSTDANTGELFF
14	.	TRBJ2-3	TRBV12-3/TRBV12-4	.	TGTGCCAGCAGGTCCAGTGGGCCCACAGATACGCAGTATTTT	CASRSSGPTDTQYF
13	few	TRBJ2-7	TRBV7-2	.	TGTGCCAGCAGCCCGTCCCCGACCTCCGAGCAGTACTTC	CASSPSPTSEQYF